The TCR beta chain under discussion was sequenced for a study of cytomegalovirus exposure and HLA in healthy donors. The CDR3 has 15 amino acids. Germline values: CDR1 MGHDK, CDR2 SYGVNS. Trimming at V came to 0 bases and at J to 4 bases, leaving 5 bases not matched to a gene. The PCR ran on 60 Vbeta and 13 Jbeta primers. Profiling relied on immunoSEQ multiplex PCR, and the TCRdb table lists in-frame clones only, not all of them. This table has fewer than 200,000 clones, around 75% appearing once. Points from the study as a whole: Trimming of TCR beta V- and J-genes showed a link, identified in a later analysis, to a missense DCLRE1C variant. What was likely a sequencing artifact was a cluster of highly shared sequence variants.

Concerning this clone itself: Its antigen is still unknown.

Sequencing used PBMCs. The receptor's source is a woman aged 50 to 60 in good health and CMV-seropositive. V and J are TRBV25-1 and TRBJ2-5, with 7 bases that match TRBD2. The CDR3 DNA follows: TGTGCCAGCAGTGAATACCCAGGGAGGGCAGAGACCCAGTACTTC. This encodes CASSEYPGRAETQYF.